This T cell receptor (beta chain) derives from a study of cytomegalovirus exposure and HLA in healthy donors. Study-level points and caveats: Reportedly, diagnosis of cytomegalovirus status by the classifier showed high specificity and sensitivity. Later, an analysis found that TCR clusters from the first cohort tended to co-occur in the 130 or so validation repertoires. The study found most TCR sequences rare, yet found some public TCRs in many donors.

Germline CDR1 is LGHNA and CDR2 is YSLEER. The CDR3 totals 16 residues. V gave up 0 bases and J gave up 0 bases, with 12 bases separating them. About this clone itself: Its antigen is as yet unknown.

Assay used: immunoSEQ multiplex PCR; TCRdb lists only in-frame clones, some missing. The data hold roughly 330,000 clones, with 87% observed a single time. The specimen sequenced was PBMCs. This chain connects TRBV4-3 to TRBJ2-7; D is uncertain. This receptor was taken from a woman in her twenties or thirties in good health and CMV-seropositive. As DNA, the CDR3 is TGCGCCAGCAGCCAAGATCTCGGCAGTTTCTCCTACGAGCAGTACTTC. Encoded protein: CASSQDLGSFSYEQYF.